The clone carrying this TCR beta chain was seen only a few times. This sample is part of a study of T cells after yellow fever vaccination. TCRdb re-derived calls from the 5' RACE reads in MiXCR, one entry per CDR3 protein. Of about 550,000 distinct CDR3 sequences listed, 19% are singletons. Per the germline V gene, CDR1 is DFQATT and CDR2 is SNEGSKA (reference sequence). The CDR3 is 14 amino acids. The V end was cut by 8 bases, the J end by 2 bases, with 17 bases between. The rearrangement links TRBV20-1 to TRBJ2-3; D tentatively fits TRBD1 or TRBD2 (5 bases each). The receptor was isolated from a young man who received the YFV17D yellow fever vaccine. Specimen: PBMCs, collected 15 days after the yellow fever booster vaccination. CDR3 DNA: TGCAGTACAGACCGGGGACGGGTCACAGATACGCAGTATTTT. Translated: CSTDRGRVTDTQYF.